Shown below are 19 T cell receptor beta chains from a single sample sequenced in a study of blood T cells in healthy people across ages. It was with a sample-barcoded 5' primer and a J-beta primer mix that a second PCR of about 6 to 12 cycles was run. Each CDR3 protein is one row after TCRdb ran MiXCR on the 5' RACE reads. This sample has over 1.5 million distinct CDR3 sequences, with around 50% found just once. The sample comprised blood. Receptors were obtained from a woman in her 40s in good health.

The V and J genes are TRBV27 and TRBJ1-1; D is ambiguous. The CDR3 spans 15 residues. Germline-derived CDR1 and CDR2 are MNHEY and SMNVEV (reference sequence). The ends were cut back, 4 bases at V and 6 bases at J, with 18 bases in the middle. This chain's CDR3 is CASSSLTATGSEAFF. As DNA, the CDR3 is TGTGCCAGCAGTTCTTTAACGGCGACGGGATCTGAAGCTTTCTTT.

The chain carries TRBV18 and TRBJ2-5; 9 positions match TRBD1. The DNA matches TRBJ2-7 better at its end, which makes the J call doubtful. The CDR3 consists of 15 residues. Germline V gives CDR1 KGHSH, CDR2 LQKENI. For the CDR3, the DNA is TGTGCCAGCTCACGGGACAGGGATTCGGCCTACGAGCAGTACTTC. Translating it yields CASSRDRDSAYEQYF.

V is TRBV20-1 and J is TRBJ1-2; D gene ambiguous. Looked up from germline, CDR1 is DFQATT and CDR2 is SNEGSKA (reference sequence). This CDR3 is built from 12 residues. The germline V and J ends were trimmed by 6 bases and 5 bases, with 13 bases remaining between them. This CDR3 is CSALVEPYGYTF. Written as DNA, the CDR3 is TGCAGTGCCCTTGTAGAACCTTATGGCTACACCTTC.

V usage is TRBV12-3 or TRBV12-4 and J usage is TRBJ2-3; TRBD2 aligns across 7 bases. After removal of 5 bases from V and 4 bases from J, the junction contained 6 bases not matched to a gene. This CDR3 has 14 residues. The CDR3 coding sequence is TGTGCCAGCAGTGTTGAGGGAGGGTCAGATACGCAGTATTTT. It specifies CASSVEGGSDTQYF.

The V gene is TRBV6-1, the J gene TRBJ2-1, with 8 bases lining up with TRBD2. The germline V gene has CDR1 MNHNS and CDR2 SASEGT. With 2 bases clipped from V and 4 bases from J, the junction kept 13 bases outside the gene matches. The length of the CDR3 is 18 residues. The CDR3 protein is CASSEMVTVAGLYNEQFF. As DNA, the CDR3 is TGTGCCAGCAGTGAAATGGTCACGGTAGCGGGGTTATACAATGAGCAGTTCTTC.

The genes are TRBV4-2 and TRBJ1-5; TRBD1 might be the D (6 bases). The V and J ends lost 4 bases and 1 base respectively, with 14 bases between them. Germline V gene sequence: CDR1 LGHNA, CDR2 YNFKEQ. This CDR3 spans 16 amino acids. The CDR3 DNA reads as TGTGCCAGCAGCCCGCAGTCAGGGACAAGCAATCAGCCCCAGCATTTT. Its protein is CASSPQSGTSNQPQHF.

V is TRBV9 and J is TRBJ2-3; a weak D match, TRBD1 (6 bases). The CDR3 has 14 residues. V lost 0 bases to trimming and J lost 5 bases, with 10 bases between them. The germline gives CDR1 SGDLS, CDR2 YYNGEE. CDR3 residues: CASSVGGLGDTQYF. The CDR3 nucleotides are TGTGCCAGCAGCGTAGGGGGGCTCGGAGATACGCAGTATTTT.

This clonotype has a single count. V and J are TRBV15 and TRBJ2-5; D is perhaps TRBD1 (6 bases). V was clipped by 0 bases and J by 4 bases, with 12 bases between them. The CDR3 covers 15 residues. The germline V gene has CDR1 LNHNV and CDR2 YYDKDF (reference sequence). CDR3 nucleotide sequence: TGTGCCACCAGCAGAGAGGCCAGGGGAAGAGAGACCCAGTACTTC. It translates to CATSREARGRETQYF.

The chain carries TRBV10-3 and TRBJ1-2; no definite D call. The germline gives CDR1 ENHRY, CDR2 SYGVKD. The CDR3 runs 11 residues. V lost 2 bases to trimming and J lost 8 bases, with 6 bases between them. The CDR3 coding sequence is TGTGCCATCAGTGAGGCACAGGGCTACACCTTC. Its protein product is CAISEAQGYTF.

The table lists this clonotype with many counts. The chain uses TRBV7-2 and TRBJ2-5, with D hard to call. Deletions cut 5 bases from V and 4 bases from J, with 5 bases between. The CDR3 totals 11 residues. Germline values: CDR1 SGHTA, CDR2 FQGNSA. The chain's CDR3 is CASSLPETQYF. The CDR3 nucleotides are TGTGCCAGCAGCCTACCAGAGACCCAGTACTTC.

The chain couples TRBV27 to TRBJ1-1; perhaps TRBD1 as D (6 bases). The length of the CDR3 is 13 residues. Trimming cost V 5 bases and J 4 bases, with 11 bases left between them. Looked up from germline, CDR1 is MNHEY and CDR2 is SMNVEV (reference sequence). The CDR3 coding sequence is TGTGCCAGCAGTCTGACAGGATTCACTGAAGCTTTCTTT. It translates to CASSLTGFTEAFF.

V gene TRBV9 combines with J gene TRBJ1-2; D gene ambiguous. The CDR3 contains 15 residues. Germline loops: CDR1 SGDLS, CDR2 YYNGEE. V was cut by 0 bases and J by 3 bases, with 12 bases left in between. The CDR3 bases are TGTGCCAGCAGCGTAGCCTTTGCCCTCGACTATGGCTACACCTTC. It specifies CASSVAFALDYGYTF.

This clonotype occurred a few times. This sequence joins TRBV7-9 and TRBJ2-1, with 11 positions matching TRBD1. This CDR3 has 13 residues. CDR1 is SEHNR and CDR2 is FQNEAQ in the germline V gene (reference sequence). J lost 8 bases, V lost 11 bases, and 8 bases had no gene match. The CDR3 sequence is CALGTGGIDEQFF. CDR3 coding DNA: TGTGCCCTCGGGACAGGGGGAATTGATGAGCAGTTCTTC.

The rearrangement joins TRBV13 to TRBJ2-1; TRBD1 might be the D (6 bases). Germline CDR1 reads PRHDT; CDR2 reads FYEKMQ (reference sequence). The V and J ends lost 10 bases and 2 bases respectively, with 12 bases between them. This CDR3 comprises 13 residues. The CDR3 nucleotides are TGTGCCACTCACAGGGACCCCTACAATGAGCAGTTCTTC. The encoded protein is CATHRDPYNEQFF.

V and J are TRBV12-3 or TRBV12-4 and TRBJ2-7; the match to TRBD2 covers 8 bases. There are 15 residues in the CDR3. The ends lost 2 bases at V and 0 bases at J; junction bases unmatched: 3. DNA for the CDR3: TGTGCCAGCAGTTTAATAGCGGGGTTCTCCTACGAGCAGTACTTC. Translation: CASSLIAGFSYEQYF.

This clonotype was seen once. V is TRBV25-1 and J is TRBJ2-1; D perhaps matches TRBD2 (5 bases). Germline CDR1 and CDR2: MGHDK and SYGVNS. Trimming left V 4 bases short and J 5 bases short, with 15 bases between. The CDR3 is made up of 15 amino acids. In DNA form, the CDR3 reads TGTGCCAGCAGTGGATACGCAGGAGGAAACAATGAGCAGTTCTTC. It encodes CASSGYAGGNNEQFF.

The chain joins TRBV28 to TRBJ2-5; TRBD1 or TRBD2 may be the D gene (5 bases each). The end of the DNA aligns better with TRBJ2-7, so the J call may be wrong. Per germline, CDR1 MDHEN and CDR2 SYDVKM. The CDR3 runs to 14 residues. The CDR3 DNA is TGTGCCAGCAGTCCCAATCTGGGACCCTACGAGCAGTACTTC. This translates into CASSPNLGPYEQYF.

This clonotype was seen a few times. The chain combines TRBV7-9 with TRBJ2-1, with D tentatively TRBD2 (6 bases). CDR3 size: 16 residues. Between the trimmed V and J ends, which lost 5 bases and 9 bases, there was a span of 23 bases. CDR1 and CDR2 from the germline V gene are SEHNR and FQNEAQ (reference sequence). CDR3 loop: CASSSASGGKGPEQFF. In DNA, the CDR3 is TGTGCCAGCAGCAGTGCCTCTGGCGGGAAGGGGCCTGAGCAGTTCTTC.

The CDR3 reads CASSYGQLLAKNIQYF. In nucleotides, the CDR3 is TGTGCCAGCAGTTACGGACAGCTACTAGCCAAAAACATTCAGTACTTC. V gene TRBV6-5 combines with J gene TRBJ2-4; maybe TRBD1 (6 bases). The CDR3 runs to 16 residues. V lost 2 bases to trimming and J lost 0 bases, with 11 bases between them. CDR1 and CDR2 from the germline V gene are MNHEY and SVGAGI.